Below are 32 T cell receptor beta chains sequenced from a single sample in a study of blood T cells in healthy people across ages. The use of a sample-barcoded 5' primer and a J-beta primer mix characterized a second PCR of 7 to 11 cycles. TCRdb recomputed calls from the 5' RACE reads with MiXCR, one row per CDR3 protein. The top ten clones hold over 2.5% of a sample with hundreds of thousands of distinct CDR3 sequences, roughly 24% of them seen once. Another study also made use of these data, one on T cells of mothers and their children.

Input material: blood. All receptors come from a boy younger than 18 in good health.

This chain uses TRBV6-5 with TRBJ1-3; no definite D call. Germline lookup yields CDR1 MNHEY and CDR2 SVGAGI. The V end was cut by 2 bases, the J end by 1 base, with 12 bases between. This CDR3 is built from 16 residues. The CDR3 DNA reads as TGTGCCAGCAGTTACGGTCGGTCTCCTTCTGGAAACACCATATATTTT. It translates to CASSYGRSPSGNTIYF.

There are a few counts of this clonotype. V usage is TRBV30 and J usage is TRBJ2-5; 9 positions match TRBD1. Germline-derived CDR1 and CDR2 are GTSNPN and SVGIG (reference sequence). The junction had 6 bases not matched to a gene; V was cut back by 2 bases and J by 5 bases. CDR3 size: 14 residues. The CDR3 DNA follows: TGTGCCTGGAGTATGGGACAGGGAGCGGAGACCCAGTACTTC. This gives the protein CAWSMGQGAETQYF. The complete variable domain, with remaining parts taken from reference TRBV30 and TRBJ2-5, reads SQTIHQWPATLVQPVGSPLSLECTVEGTSNPNLYWYRQAAGRGLQLLFYSVGIGQISSEVPQNLSASRPQDRQFILSSKKLLLSDSGFYLCAWSMGQGAETQYFGPGTRLLVL.

A few counts support this clonotype. This sequence joins TRBV25-1 and TRBJ1-2; 7 nucleotides line up with TRBD1. This CDR3 region has 13 residues. With V trimmed by 4 bases and J by 8 bases, 7 bases remained unmatched. Germline CDR1 and CDR2: MGHDK and SYGVNS. CDR3 DNA: TGTGCCAGCAGTGCGGGCTACAGGGGAGGCTACACCTTC. This gives the protein CASSAGYRGGYTF.

This chain joins TRBV29-1 and TRBJ2-5; TRBD2 matches 9 bases. Near its end, the DNA agrees better with TRBJ2-1, so the J call may be wrong. CDR3 length equals 13 residues. Germline assignment: CDR1 SQVTM and CDR2 ANQGSEA. The CDR3 protein is CSGRLAAYNEQFF. CDR3 nucleotide sequence: TGCAGCGGTCGACTAGCGGCCTACAATGAGCAGTTCTTC.

This clonotype showed up just a few times. J is TRBJ2-7 and V is TRBV9, with D hard to call. Trimming took 0 bases from V and 4 from J, leaving 11 bases between them. The germline V gene encodes CDR1 SGDLS and CDR2 YYNGEE. CDR3 length equals 14 residues. In nucleotides, the CDR3 is TGTGCCAGCAGCGTAGCTGAACAAAGTTACGAGCAGTACTTC. Translating it yields CASSVAEQSYEQYF.

The J gene is TRBJ2-1, the V gene TRBV27; D call uncertain. The CDR3 covers 10 residues. The germline V gene encodes CDR1 MNHEY and CDR2 SMNVEV (reference sequence). The V end was cut by 7 bases, the J end by 7 bases, with 5 bases between. CDR3 region: CASTWNEQFF. The DNA for the CDR3 is TGTGCCAGCACCTGGAATGAGCAGTTCTTC.

The rearrangement joins TRBV13 to TRBJ1-1; TRBD1 matches 8 bases. This CDR3 has 13 amino acids. V dropped 11 bases and J dropped 3; count of bases not matched to a gene: 8. Germline CDR1 is PRHDT and CDR2 is FYEKMQ (reference sequence). CDR3 protein: CAGTGQGDTEAFF. CDR3 in DNA: TGTGCCGGAACCGGACAGGGAGACACTGAAGCTTTCTTT.

The V call is TRBV7-9, the J call TRBJ2-5, with TRBD1 identical over 9 bases. The J call is in doubt because the DNA end fits TRBJ2-1 better. From germline, CDR1 is SEHNR and CDR2 FQNEAQ (reference sequence). CDR3 length: 17 amino acids. The CDR3 spells CASRSTGGAFVANEQFF. The CDR3 coding sequence is TGTGCCAGCAGATCAACAGGGGGCGCGTTCGTAGCCAATGAGCAGTTCTTC.

This clonotype was seen a few times. The chain couples TRBV27 to TRBJ2-4, with D possibly TRBD1 on 6 matching bases. Germline CDR1 reads MNHEY; CDR2 reads SMNVEV (reference sequence). V was cut by 6 bases and J by 0 bases, with 21 bases left in between. CDR3 length: 18 amino acids. This CDR3 is CASSRRIQRGLAKNIQYF. The CDR3 DNA reads TGTGCCAGCAGCCGCCGTATCCAGAGGGGGTTAGCCAAAAACATTCAGTACTTC.

V and J are TRBV21-1 and TRBJ2-5. The J call is in doubt because the DNA end fits TRBJ2-7 better. TRBV21-1 is marked as a pseudogene. The CDR3 length is 14 residues. CDR3 sequence: CASSTPQPSYEQYV. In nucleotides, the CDR3 is TGTGCCAGCAGCACTCCACAGCCTTCCTACGAGCAGTACGTC.

This clonotype was counted a few times. The chain combines TRBV12-5 with TRBJ1-5; the D gene is possibly TRBD1 (6 bases). Germline V gene data show CDR1 as LGHNT and CDR2 as FRNRAP. This CDR3 contains 15 residues. With 5 bases removed from V and 7 bases from J, the gap between germline ends came to 18 bases. The CDR3 region has the DNA TGTGCTAGTGGTCTGGACAGTCAAAGAGGACAGCCCCAGCATTTT. Its translation: CASGLDSQRGQPQHF.

A few counts support this clonotype. The chain is built from TRBV5-5 and TRBJ2-3; D not resolved. Trimming left V 5 bases short and J 0 bases short, with 10 bases between. CDR3 length equals 14 residues. Per the germline V gene, CDR1 is SGHKS and CDR2 is YYEKEE (reference sequence). The CDR3 here is CASSQPVSTDTQYF. The CDR3 region has the DNA TGTGCCAGCAGTCAACCCGTTAGCACAGATACGCAGTATTTT.

This clonotype was counted between two and nine times. V gene TRBV2 combines with J gene TRBJ2-1, with 11 bases that match TRBD1. The germline CDR1 and CDR2 sequences are SNHLY and FYNNEI. The CDR3 consists of 16 residues. J was trimmed by 8 bases and V by 0 bases; bases with no gene match: 6. The CDR3 region has the DNA TGTGCCAGCAGTGAAGCGGCGGGACAGGGGGACGATGAGCAGTTCTTC. It specifies CASSEAAGQGDDEQFF.

This chain uses TRBV20-1 with TRBJ2-5; no clear D gene. V lost 1 base and J 0 bases, leaving 6 bases between the germline ends. CDR1 and CDR2 (germline): DFQATT, SNEGSKA (reference sequence). This CDR3 region has 13 residues. The DNA for the CDR3 is TGCAGTGCTAGAGTTTCCTACCAAGAGACCCAGTACTTC. This sequence encodes CSARVSYQETQYF.

V is TRBV6-1 and J is TRBJ2-1; 7 nucleotides align to TRBD1. This CDR3 region has 16 residues. Germline CDR1 is MNHNS and CDR2 is SASEGT. Trimming took 4 bases from V and 1 from J; bases not matched to a gene: 7. CDR3 loop: CASSGDRARSYNEQFF. In nucleotides, the CDR3 is TGTGCCAGCAGTGGCGACAGGGCCAGGTCCTACAATGAGCAGTTCTTC.

This clonotype has more than one count but fewer than ten. The chain employs TRBV4-2 and TRBJ2-1, with D perhaps TRBD2 (5 bases). The last part of the DNA fits TRBJ2-7 better; the J call may be wrong. The CDR3 length is 15 residues. Per the germline V gene, CDR1 is LGHNA and CDR2 is YNFKEQ. DNA for the CDR3: TGTGCCAGCAGCCAAGATACGGCCCGGACTGGAGAGCAGTACTTC. Its translation is CASSQDTARTGEQYF.

A few counts support this clonotype. The V call is TRBV20-1, the J call TRBJ2-2; possibly TRBD2 for D (7 bases). Germline-derived CDR1 and CDR2 are DFQATT and SNEGSKA (reference sequence). V shed 3 bases and J shed 8 bases, with 19 bases lying between them. The CDR3 length is 15 residues. The chain's CDR3 is CSARVGGAGSGELFF. Written as DNA, the CDR3 is TGCAGTGCTAGGGTTGGGGGGGCCGGTTCTGGGGAGCTGTTTTTT.

The table lists this clonotype with many counts. This chain joins TRBV20-1 and TRBJ2-7; no reliable D call. Per germline, CDR1 DFQATT and CDR2 SNEGSKA (reference sequence). The CDR3 loop spans 13 amino acids. The V gene lost 3 bases and the J gene lost 0 bases, with 9 bases spanning the gap. CDR3 in DNA: TGCAGTGCTAGGAACCGGAACTCCTACGAGCAGTACTTC. Its protein is CSARNRNSYEQYF.

The J gene is TRBJ1-2, the V gene TRBV10-3; D remains unclear. The length of the CDR3 is 14 residues. The germline CDR1 and CDR2 sequences are ENHRY and SYGVKD. Between the trimmed V and J ends, which lost 2 bases and 1 base, there was a span of 8 bases. The DNA of the CDR3 is TGTGCCATCAGTGAGCCTCAATATAACTATGGCTACACCTTC. It codes for CAISEPQYNYGYTF.

This sequence joins TRBV6-1 and TRBJ2-5; D not certain. The length of the CDR3 is 12 residues. Trimming stripped 4 bases from V and 7 bases from J, with 10 bases between. Germline V gene lookup returns CDR1 MNHNS and CDR2 SASEGT. The CDR3 DNA sequence: TGTGCCAGCAGTGCTGGCCCGTGGACCCAGTACTTC. It translates to CASSAGPWTQYF.

This clonotype was seen only a few times. The chain recombines TRBV20-1 with TRBJ2-5; TRBD2 aligns across 8 bases. Trimming cost V 1 base and J 6 bases; bases outside gene matches: 7. CDR3 length equals 14 residues. The germline gives CDR1 DFQATT, CDR2 SNEGSKA (reference sequence). CDR3 DNA sequence: TGCAGTGCTAGAGCGCACGTAGCGGGGAAGACCCAGTACTTC. Its translation: CSARAHVAGKTQYF.

This clonotype was seen more than once but under ten times. V usage is TRBV3-1 and J usage is TRBJ2-2; 12 nucleotides line up with TRBD2. Germline trimming cut 5 bases from V and 10 bases from J; bases unmatched to any gene: 8. The CDR3 runs to 15 residues. Germline CDR1 and CDR2: LGHDT and YNNKEL (reference sequence). The CDR3 sequence: CASSFLTSGGLELFF. In nucleotides, the CDR3 is TGTGCCAGCAGCTTCTTGACTAGCGGGGGCTTGGAGCTGTTTTTT.

This clonotype was counted a few times. V usage is TRBV7-2 and J usage is TRBJ2-3, with a weak D call TRBD1 (5 bases). This CDR3 region has 16 residues. V lost 4 bases, J lost 2 bases, and 16 bases lay in between. CDR1 SGHTA and CDR2 FQGNSA come from the germline V gene. The CDR3 sequence is CASSYRTGELTDTQYF. The CDR3 coding sequence is TGTGCCAGCAGCTATCGCACAGGAGAACTCACAGATACGCAGTATTTT.

The table lists this clonotype with a few counts. One junction end does not reproduce the germline sequence, and a read error may be involved. The chain joins TRBV12-3 or TRBV12-4 to TRBJ2-7; 9 positions agree with TRBD1. The CDR3 contains 13 residues. CDR3 sequence reads: CVSSSRTGDEQYF. The CDR3 bases are TGTGTCAGCAGTTCTCGGACAGGGGACGAGCAGTACTTC.

This clonotype was seen once. The chain recombines TRBV20-1 with TRBJ1-3; tentatively, D is TRBD1 (5 bases). This CDR3 spans 15 amino acids. Germline loops: CDR1 DFQATT, CDR2 SNEGSKA (reference sequence). V lost 0 bases and J lost 3, with 12 bases in between. The CDR3 sequence: CSARDPGTGGNTIYF. For the CDR3, the DNA is TGCAGTGCTAGAGACCCGGGGACTGGTGGAAACACCATATATTTT.

The chain couples TRBV7-9 to TRBJ2-1, with D perhaps matching TRBD2 (6 bases). This CDR3 spans 11 amino acids. V was clipped by 10 bases and J by 9 bases, with 13 bases between them. CDR1 and CDR2 (germline): SEHNR, FQNEAQ (reference sequence). CDR3 region: CANDRGFEQFF. The CDR3 DNA follows: TGTGCCAACGATCGGGGGTTTGAGCAGTTCTTC.

In its sample, this clonotype was seen a few times. The chain carries TRBV20-1 and TRBJ1-4, with D possibly TRBD1 on 6 matching bases. Germline V gene sequence: CDR1 DFQATT, CDR2 SNEGSKA (reference sequence). V lost 7 bases and J lost 6, with 12 bases in between. The CDR3 length is 12 residues. CDR3 sequence: CSVSGGDEKLFF. DNA for the CDR3: TGCAGTGTATCGGGGGGCGATGAAAAACTGTTTTTT.

V usage is TRBV28 and J usage is TRBJ2-7, with 8 bases matching TRBD1. Germline V lookup: CDR1 MDHEN, CDR2 SYDVKM. J was trimmed by 0 bases and V by 1 base; bases with no gene match: 5. The CDR3 contains 16 residues. DNA of the CDR3: TGTGCCAGCAGTTTATACTGGACAGGGAGCTCCTACGAGCAGTACTTC. It is translated as CASSLYWTGSSYEQYF.

In this sample, this clonotype turned up a few times. The genes are TRBV4-1 and TRBJ2-1, with D uncertain. V was clipped by 3 bases and J by 1 base, with 10 bases between them. Germline-derived CDR1 and CDR2 are MGHRA and YSYEKL. CDR3 length equals 15 residues. CDR3 loop: CASSQTLLSYNEQFF. In DNA, the CDR3 is TGCGCCAGCAGCCAGACCCTCTTGTCCTACAATGAGCAGTTCTTC.

The CDR3 nucleotides are TGTGCCAGCATCAACGAGGGATCAGGAGGTGGGCAGTTCTTC. Translated: CASINEGSGGGQFF. V is TRBV7-9 and J is TRBJ2-1; tentatively, D is TRBD2 (5 bases). Trimming cost V 7 bases and J 12 bases, with 22 bases left between them. This CDR3 has 14 residues. Germline V CDR1 and CDR2: SEHNR, FQNEAQ (reference sequence).

As regards this clonotype: Mismatch with germline at one junction end may stem from a read error. The chain recombines TRBV6-6 with TRBJ2-1; D unresolved. Matching the DNA end better, TRBJ2-5 makes the J call doubtful. This CDR3 comprises 14 residues. The germline V gene encodes CDR1 MNHNY and CDR2 SVGAGI (reference sequence). The CDR3 DNA follows: TGTACCAGCAGCCCGCAGCACATTCAAGAGACCCAGTACTTC. Protein: CTSSPQHIQETQYF.

This chain uses TRBV6-1 with TRBJ2-2, with 9 positions matching TRBD2. The germline gives CDR1 MNHNS, CDR2 SASEGT. The junction had 9 bases not matched to a gene; V was cut back by 4 bases and J by 3 bases. The CDR3 sequence is 17 residues long. The CDR3 protein is CASSVVAGGQHTGELFF. Here the CDR3 DNA reads TGTGCCAGCAGTGTGGTTGCGGGGGGGCAACACACCGGGGAGCTGTTTTTT.